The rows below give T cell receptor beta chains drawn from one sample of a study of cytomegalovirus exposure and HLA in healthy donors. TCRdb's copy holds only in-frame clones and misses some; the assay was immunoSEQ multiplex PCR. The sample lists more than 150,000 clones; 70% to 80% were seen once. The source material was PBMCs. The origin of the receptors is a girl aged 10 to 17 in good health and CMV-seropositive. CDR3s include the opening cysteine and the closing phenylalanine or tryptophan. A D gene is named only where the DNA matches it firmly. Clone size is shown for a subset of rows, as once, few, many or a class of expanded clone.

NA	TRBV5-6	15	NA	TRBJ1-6	CASSLRGQYYSPLHF	TGTGCCAGCAGCTTGCGTGGACAGTACTATTCACCCCTCCACTTT
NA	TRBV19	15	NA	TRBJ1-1	CASSMWEEGVTEAFF	TGTGCCAGTAGTATGTGGGAGGAGGGAGTTACTGAAGCTTTCTTT
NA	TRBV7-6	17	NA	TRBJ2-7	CASSLPGAPPGAYEQYF	TGTGCCAGCAGCTTGCCAGGGGCGCCACCAGGAGCCTACGAGCAGTACTTC
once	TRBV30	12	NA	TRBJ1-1	CAWSISNTEAFF	TGTGCCTGGAGTATATCGAACACTGAAGCTTTCTTT
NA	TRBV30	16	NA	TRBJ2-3	CAWSQMERIFAGTQYF	TGTGCCTGGAGCCAAATGGAGCGGATCTTTGCTGGTACGCAGTATTTT
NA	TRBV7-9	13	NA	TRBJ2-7	CASSLPLAEEQYF	TGTGCCAGCAGCCTCCCCCTTGCGGAGGAGCAGTACTTC
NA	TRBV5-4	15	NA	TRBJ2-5	CASSLAAAVQETQYF	TGTGCCAGCAGCTTGGCCGCGGCCGTCCAAGAGACCCAGTACTTC
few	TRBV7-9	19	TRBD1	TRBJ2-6	CASSPSGQADADGANVLTF	TGTGCCAGCAGCCCTTCTGGACAGGCGGACGCGGACGGGGCCAACGTCCTGACTTTC
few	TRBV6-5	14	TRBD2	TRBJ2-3	CASRPGGNTDTQYF	TGTGCCAGCAGGCCGGGGGGGAACACAGATACGCAGTATTTT
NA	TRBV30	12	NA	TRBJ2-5	CAWSDSIKTQYF	TGTGCCTGGAGTGATTCTATAAAGACCCAGTACTTC